This TCR beta chain was recorded in a study of blood T cell repertoires in COVID-19. Study-wide background: Donors in the United States, Italy and Spain gave samples during acute or convalescent COVID-19. PBMCs, B-cell-depleted T cells, or T cells were the source of the cDNA or gDNA that made up the material.

Methods used by the authors: Reference gene primer amplification yielded estimated nucleated cell counts. Libraries were prepared by immunoSEQ multiplex PCR; TCRdb keeps only in-frame clonotypes and omits some of them. V and J calls and clone size come straight from that table; D and trimming were deduced from the DNA. The sample lists around 93,000 clones, about four fifths seen once, with around 19% in the top ten. This clone has just one count. V was shortened by 8 bases and J by 8 bases, with 12 bases between the two germline ends. Germline V gives CDR1 MDHEN, CDR2 SYDVKM. The CDR3 covers 11 residues.

The chain uses TRBV28 and TRBJ1-1; D unresolved. The sequenced sample consisted of peripheral blood. The sequence was obtained from an elderly man with acute or convalescent COVID-19. In DNA form, the CDR3 reads TGTGCCAGCCGAAGGACGGGGGAAGCTTTCTTT. Protein: CASRRTGEAFF.